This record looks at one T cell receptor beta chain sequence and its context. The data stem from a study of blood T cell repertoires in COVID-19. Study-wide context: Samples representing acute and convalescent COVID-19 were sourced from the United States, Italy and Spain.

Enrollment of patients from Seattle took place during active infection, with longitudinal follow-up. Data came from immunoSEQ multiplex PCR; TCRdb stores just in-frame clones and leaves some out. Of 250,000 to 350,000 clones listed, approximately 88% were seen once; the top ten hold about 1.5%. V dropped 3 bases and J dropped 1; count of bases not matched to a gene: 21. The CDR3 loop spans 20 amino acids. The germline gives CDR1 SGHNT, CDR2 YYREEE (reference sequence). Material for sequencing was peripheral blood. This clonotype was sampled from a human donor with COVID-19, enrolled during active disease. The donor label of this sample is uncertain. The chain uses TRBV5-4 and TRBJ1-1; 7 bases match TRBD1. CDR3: CASSSGRKTGSLSGNTEAFF. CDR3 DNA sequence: TGTGCCAGCAGCTCGGGGCGGAAGACAGGGAGTCTTTCGGGGAACACTGAAGCTTTCTTT.